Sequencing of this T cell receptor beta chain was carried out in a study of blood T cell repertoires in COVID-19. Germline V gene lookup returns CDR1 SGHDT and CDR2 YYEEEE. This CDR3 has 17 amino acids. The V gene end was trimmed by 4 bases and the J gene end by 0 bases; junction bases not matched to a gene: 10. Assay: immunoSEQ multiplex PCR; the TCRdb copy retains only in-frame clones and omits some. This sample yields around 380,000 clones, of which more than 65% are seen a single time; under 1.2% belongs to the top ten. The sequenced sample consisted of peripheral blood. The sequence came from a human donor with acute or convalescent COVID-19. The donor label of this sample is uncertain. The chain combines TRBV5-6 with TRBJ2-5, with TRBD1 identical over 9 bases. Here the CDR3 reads CASSPGTGPRYQETQYF. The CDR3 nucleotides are TGTGCCAGCAGCCCCGGGACAGGGCCGCGGTACCAAGAGACCCAGTACTTC.